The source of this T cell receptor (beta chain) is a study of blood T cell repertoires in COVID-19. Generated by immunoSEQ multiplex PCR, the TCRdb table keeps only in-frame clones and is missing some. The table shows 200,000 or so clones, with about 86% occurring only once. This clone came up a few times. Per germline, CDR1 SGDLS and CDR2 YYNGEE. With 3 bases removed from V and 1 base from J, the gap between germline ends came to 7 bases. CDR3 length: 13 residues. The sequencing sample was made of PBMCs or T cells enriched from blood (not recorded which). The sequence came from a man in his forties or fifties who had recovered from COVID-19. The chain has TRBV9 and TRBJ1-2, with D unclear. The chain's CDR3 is CASSGGFNYGYTF. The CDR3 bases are TGTGCCAGCAGCGGAGGGTTTAACTATGGCTACACCTTC.